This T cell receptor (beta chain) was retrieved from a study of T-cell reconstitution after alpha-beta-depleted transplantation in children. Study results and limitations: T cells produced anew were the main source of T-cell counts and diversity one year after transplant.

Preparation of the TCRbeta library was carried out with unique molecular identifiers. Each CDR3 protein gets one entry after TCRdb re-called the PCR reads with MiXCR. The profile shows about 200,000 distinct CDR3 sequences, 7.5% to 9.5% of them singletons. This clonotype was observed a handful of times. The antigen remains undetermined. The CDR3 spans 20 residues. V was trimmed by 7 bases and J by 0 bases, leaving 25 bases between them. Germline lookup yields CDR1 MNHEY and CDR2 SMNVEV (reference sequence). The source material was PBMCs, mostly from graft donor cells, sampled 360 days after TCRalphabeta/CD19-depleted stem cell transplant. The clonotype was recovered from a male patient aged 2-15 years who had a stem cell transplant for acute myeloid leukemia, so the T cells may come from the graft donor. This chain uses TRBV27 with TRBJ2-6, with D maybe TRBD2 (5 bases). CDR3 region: CASKLKVTSTTSSGANVLTF. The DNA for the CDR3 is TGTGCCAGCAAACTCAAGGTGACAAGCACCACTAGCTCTGGGGCCAACGTCCTGACTTTC.